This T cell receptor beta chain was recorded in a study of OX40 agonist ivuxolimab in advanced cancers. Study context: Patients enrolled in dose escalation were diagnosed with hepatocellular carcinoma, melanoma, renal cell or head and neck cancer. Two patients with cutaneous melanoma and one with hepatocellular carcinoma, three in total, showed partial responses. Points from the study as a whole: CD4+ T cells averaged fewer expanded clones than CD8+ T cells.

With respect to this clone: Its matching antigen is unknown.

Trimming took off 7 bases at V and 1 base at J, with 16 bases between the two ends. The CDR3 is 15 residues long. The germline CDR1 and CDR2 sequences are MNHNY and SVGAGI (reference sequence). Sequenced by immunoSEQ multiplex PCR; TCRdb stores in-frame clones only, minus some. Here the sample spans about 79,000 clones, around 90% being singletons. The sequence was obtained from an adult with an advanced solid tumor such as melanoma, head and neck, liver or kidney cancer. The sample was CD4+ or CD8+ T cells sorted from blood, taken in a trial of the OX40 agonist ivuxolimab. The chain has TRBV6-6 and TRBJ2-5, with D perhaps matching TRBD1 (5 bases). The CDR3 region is CASTLSRVGQETQYF. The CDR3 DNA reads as TGTGCCAGCACTCTATCCAGGGTGGGCCAAGAGACCCAGTACTTC.